The entry that follows covers one TCR beta chain sequence. The sample originates from a study of T cell responses to AZD1222 COVID-19 vaccine. Repertoires were generated with immunoSEQ multiplex PCR, while TCRdb's copy carries only in-frame clones and drops some. The data hold 180,000 or so clones, with more than 80% observed a single time. The V and J ends lost 7 bases and 5 bases respectively, with 16 bases between them. CDR3 length: 13 amino acids. Germline V gives CDR1 SGHRS, CDR2 YFSETQ. Sequencing was performed on peripheral blood, taken 28 days after the second dose of the MenACWY control vaccine. This sequence originates from an adult who received the MenACWY meningococcal vaccine as a control. This chain links TRBV5-1 with TRBJ2-7; D is possibly TRBD2 (5 bases). DNA of the CDR3: TGCGCCAGCTTCCTAGTCCGGCGGGACGAGCAGTACTTC. As protein: CASFLVRRDEQYF.